This TCR beta chain was profiled in a study of blood T cell repertoires in COVID-19. Enrollment of patients from Seattle took place during active infection, with longitudinal follow-up. Germline V gives CDR1 SGHTA, CDR2 FQGTGA. The V gene end was trimmed by 2 bases and the J gene end by 8 bases; junction bases not matched to a gene: 13. The CDR3 covers 18 residues. Original processing methods: The assay estimated nucleated cells by amplifying reference gene primers. Method: immunoSEQ multiplex PCR; TCRdb's copy keeps in-frame clones and lacks some. V and J calls and clone size are given by that table; D and trimming were obtained from the DNA. The sample has approximately 190,000 clones, roughly 82% seen once.

This clonotype was obtained from a woman aged 55-69 years with COVID-19, enrolled during active disease. The rearrangement uses TRBV7-3 and TRBJ2-1; the match to TRBD2 covers 12 bases. Sequenced material: peripheral blood. The CDR3 DNA follows: TGTGCCAGCAGCTTAGGACCTCCGGGACTAGCGGGCCGGGATGAGCAGTTCTTC. Translation gives CASSLGPPGLAGRDEQFF.